Below, 22 T cell receptor beta chains from the same sample are listed, as sequenced in a study of T cell responses to AZD1222 COVID-19 vaccine. The assay was immunoSEQ multiplex PCR, and TCRdb's table has in-frame clones only and misses some. Here the sample spans about 150,000 clones, 90% to 95% being singletons. The sample in question was peripheral blood, obtained on day 0 of AZD1222 vaccination. Every receptor here comes from an adult in good health.

The genes are TRBV6-2 or TRBV6-3 and TRBJ2-7; no firm D call. Per germline, CDR1 MNHEY and CDR2 SVGEGT. The ends were cut back, 2 bases at V and 2 bases at J, with 10 bases in the middle. The CDR3 loop spans 14 amino acids. CDR3 nucleotides: TGTGCCAGCAGTTACGTAGGTGGCCCCTACGAGCAGTACTTC. Its protein is CASSYVGGPYEQYF.

The chain couples TRBV7-8 to TRBJ1-6; 8 positions agree with TRBD1. The germline gives CDR1 SGHVS, CDR2 FQNEAQ. The junction had 7 bases not matched to a gene; V was cut back by 5 bases and J by 7 bases. The CDR3 loop spans 15 amino acids. CDR3 nucleotides: TGTGCCAGCAGCCCTCGGACAGGGCGGAATTCACCCCTCCACTTT. Its translation is CASSPRTGRNSPLHF.

V is TRBV20-1 and J is TRBJ2-1; D remains ambiguous. CDR1 and CDR2 from the germline V gene are DFQATT and SNEGSKA (reference sequence). Trimming removed 7 bases at V and 9 bases at J, with 10 bases between. The CDR3 has 10 amino acids. CDR3 nucleotide sequence: TGCAGTGTCCCCTTGGGTGAGCAGTTCTTC. It codes for CSVPLGEQFF.

This sequence joins TRBV24-1 and TRBJ1-1, with D tentatively TRBD1 (5 bases). V was pared by 6 bases and J by 2 bases, with 12 bases between. The CDR3 is 14 residues long. The germline V gene encodes CDR1 KGHDR and CDR2 SFDVKD. CDR3 DNA sequence: TGTGCCACCAGTCCGGGGACGGCAAACACTGAAGCTTTCTTT. Translating it yields CATSPGTANTEAFF.

The chain couples TRBV3-1 (or the pseudogene TRBV3-2) to TRBJ2-7; tentatively, D is TRBD1 (5 bases). CDR3 size: 14 residues. Germline values: CDR1 LGHDT, CDR2 YNNKEL (reference sequence). V was shortened by 0 bases and J by 5 bases, with 11 bases between the two germline ends. The DNA for the CDR3 is TGTGCCAGCAGCCAAGATAGGACACTCCACGAGCAGTACTTC. Amino acids: CASSQDRTLHEQYF.

This sequence joins TRBV27 and TRBJ1-2; no reliable D call. V was shortened by 6 bases and J by 10 bases, with 15 bases between the two germline ends. Per germline, CDR1 MNHEY and CDR2 SMNVEV (reference sequence). The CDR3 is made up of 12 amino acids. The CDR3 sequence: CASSPSLGDYTF. In DNA, the CDR3 is TGTGCCAGCAGCCCGAGTTTAGGAGACTACACCTTC.

The CDR3 DNA reads as TGTGCCAGCACCCTAGCGGGAATCTACGAGCAGTACTTC. Translated: CASTLAGIYEQYF. J is TRBJ2-7 and V is TRBV12-3 or TRBV12-4, with 9 nucleotides matching TRBD2. Trimming at V came to 7 bases and at J to 3 bases, leaving 4 bases not matched to a gene. This CDR3 is 13 amino acids long.

The V gene is TRBV10-3, the J gene TRBJ1-2, with D uncertain. Germline values: CDR1 ENHRY, CDR2 SYGVKD. This CDR3 is 13 amino acids long. V lost 4 bases and J 8 bases, leaving 14 bases between the germline ends. CDR3 coding DNA: TGTGCCATCAGTGCAACAGAAGTCGGGGGCTACACCTTC. Amino acids: CAISATEVGGYTF.

This rearrangement joins TRBV2 to TRBJ1-4; D is perhaps TRBD1 (6 bases). Deletions cut 5 bases from V and 8 bases from J, with 21 bases between. The CDR3 length is 16 residues. Germline V lookup: CDR1 SNHLY, CDR2 FYNNEI. CDR3 in DNA: TGTGCCAGCAGTCCCCGTGGTGGCAGGGGTTGGGAAAAACTGTTTTTT. Protein: CASSPRGGRGWEKLFF.

V and J are TRBV27 and TRBJ1-6; D gene ambiguous. V shed 6 bases and J shed 6 bases, with 18 bases lying between them. Germline assignment: CDR1 MNHEY and CDR2 SMNVEV (reference sequence). This CDR3 has 16 residues. CDR3 region: CASSFRAGGPNSPLHF. As DNA, the CDR3 is TGTGCCAGCAGCTTTCGGGCAGGAGGGCCTAATTCACCCCTCCACTTT.

V gene TRBV10-3 combines with J gene TRBJ2-2, with no clear D. Germline V lookup: CDR1 ENHRY, CDR2 SYGVKD. This CDR3 is built from 11 residues. Trimming took off 10 bases at V and 4 bases at J, with 7 bases between the two ends. The CDR3 sequence is CASTATGELFF. The CDR3 nucleotides are TGTGCCAGCACCGCCACCGGGGAGCTGTTTTTT.

The chain joins TRBV19 to TRBJ1-5, with a possible D match to TRBD1 (5 bases). The CDR3 loop spans 15 amino acids. The V and J ends lost 6 bases and 3 bases respectively, with 15 bases between them. The germline CDR1 and CDR2 sequences are LNHDA and SQIVND (reference sequence). CDR3 residues: CASRTIWGSNQPQHF. For the CDR3, the DNA is TGTGCCAGTAGAACGATTTGGGGGTCCAATCAGCCCCAGCATTTT.

The rearrangement links TRBV18 to TRBJ1-2; 7 bases agree with TRBD1. V was pared by 3 bases and J by 3 bases, with 1 base of the junction left unmatched. Germline CDR1 KGHSH, CDR2 LQKENI. This CDR3 is 13 amino acids long. CDR3 sequence: CASSPQGDYGYTF. In nucleotides, the CDR3 is TGTGCCAGCTCACCTCAGGGGGACTATGGCTACACCTTC.

The rearrangement links TRBV5-1 to TRBJ1-1; TRBD1 might be the D (5 bases). The V gene's germline CDR1 is SGHRS and CDR2 YFSETQ. The V end was cut by 3 bases, the J end by 5 bases, with 17 bases between. This CDR3 is 15 amino acids long. CDR3 protein: CASSWGSSGGTEAFF. The CDR3 DNA reads TGCGCCAGCAGCTGGGGATCCTCGGGGGGAACTGAAGCTTTCTTT. The full variable domain, in which reference TRBV5-1 and TRBJ1-1 provide the parts outside the CDR3, is KAGVTQTPRYLIKTRGQQVTLSCSPISGHRSVSWYQQTPGQGLQFLFEYFSETQRNKGNFPGRFSGRQFSNSRSEMNVSTLELGDSALYLCASSWGSSGGTEAFFGQGTRLTVV.

The rearrangement joins TRBV5-1 to TRBJ2-7, with D perhaps matching TRBD1 (6 bases). CDR3 length: 16 amino acids. From germline, CDR1 is SGHRS and CDR2 YFSETQ. The V and J ends lost 0 bases and 2 bases respectively, with 15 bases between them. Written as DNA, the CDR3 is TGCGCCAGCAGCTTGGGGACAACAGGGCCCACCTACGAGCAGTACTTC. This encodes CASSLGTTGPTYEQYF.

This chain joins TRBV4-3 and TRBJ2-7, with 7 bases aligning to TRBD1. After removal of 0 bases from V and 0 bases from J, the junction contained 5 bases not matched to a gene. This CDR3 comprises 16 residues. CDR1 and CDR2 (germline): LGHNA, YSLEER. The CDR3 reads CASSQDRTGPSYEQYF. DNA for the CDR3: TGCGCCAGCAGCCAAGACCGGACAGGTCCCTCCTACGAGCAGTACTTC.

CDR3 DNA sequence: TGTGCCTGGAGTCCTGGTGGCAGGGGGGGGTCCTACGAGCAGTACTTC. This sequence encodes CAWSPGGRGGSYEQYF. The V and J genes are TRBV30 and TRBJ2-7; D assignment may be TRBD1 or TRBD2 (7 bases each). Germline-derived CDR1 and CDR2 are GTSNPN and SVGIG (reference sequence). V was clipped by 2 bases and J by 1 base, with 18 bases between them. This CDR3 has 16 residues.

The rearrangement joins TRBV6-6 to TRBJ1-5, with D possibly TRBD1 on 5 matching bases. The CDR3 totals 14 residues. Germline V lookup: CDR1 MNHNY, CDR2 SVGAGI (reference sequence). The V gene lost 6 bases and the J gene lost 4 bases, with 13 bases spanning the gap. Written as DNA, the CDR3 is TGTGCCAGCAGGAATACGGGGGGTAATCAGCCCCAGCATTTT. Translating gives CASRNTGGNQPQHF.

The V call is TRBV18, the J call TRBJ1-5; TRBD1 is a possible D gene (5 bases). Looked up from germline, CDR1 is KGHSH and CDR2 is LQKENI. Trimming shortened V by 2 bases and J by 4 bases, and 12 bases separated the two germline ends. The CDR3 has 15 residues. The CDR3 DNA follows: TGTGCCAGCTCACCAATCGGGGCCTTGAATCAGCCCCAGCATTTT. It specifies CASSPIGALNQPQHF. Using reference TRBV18 and TRBJ1-5 for the parts outside the CDR3, the full variable domain is NAGVMQNPRHLVRRRGQEARLRCSPMKGHSHVYWYRQLPEEGLKFMVYLQKENIIDESGMPKERFSAEFPKEGPSILRIQQVVRGDSAAYFCASSPIGALNQPQHFGDGTRLSIL.

The rearrangement links TRBV7-8 to TRBJ1-2, with D hard to call. The CDR3 has 15 residues. Trimming took off 5 bases at V and 6 bases at J, with 19 bases between the two ends. CDR1 is SGHVS, CDR2 FQNEAQ, per germline. The CDR3 sequence is CASSHVRTRRDGYTF. CDR3 nucleotide sequence: TGTGCCAGCAGCCACGTCAGGACGAGGAGGGATGGCTACACCTTC.

DNA for the CDR3: TGTGCCACCACCCGGGATGGCTGGGGGCTGGGCGAGCAGTACTTC. Protein product: CATTRDGWGLGEQYF. This rearrangement joins TRBV15 to TRBJ2-7; perhaps TRBD1 as D (6 bases). Germline V gene lookup returns CDR1 LNHNV and CDR2 YYDKDF (reference sequence). CDR3 length: 15 residues. V was clipped by 7 bases and J by 6 bases, with 22 bases between them. The whole variable domain, filled in from reference TRBV15 and TRBJ2-7, reads DAMVIQNPRYQVTQFGKPVTLSCSQTLNHNVMYWYQQKSSQAPKLLFHYYDKDFNNEADTPDNFQSRRPNTSFCFLDIRSPGLGDTAMYLCATTRDGWGLGEQYFGPGTRLTVT.

The rearrangement joins TRBV9 to TRBJ2-3; TRBD2 matches 10 bases. V shed 0 bases and J 7 bases; nucleotides not matched to a gene: 14. CDR1 is SGDLS and CDR2 is YYNGEE in the germline V gene. CDR3 length: 18 amino acids. The DNA of the CDR3 is TGTGCCAGCAGCGTAGCTCCCTGGGCTAGCGGGAGTATCAATACGCAGTATTTT. Translation: CASSVAPWASGSINTQYF.